A single sample is the source of the 29 T cell receptor beta chains below, sequenced in a study of beta chain features in type 1 diabetes. Study-level findings and limits: All four CD4+ subsets from Type 1 diabetes patients carried moderately but significantly shorter TCRB CDR3s.

These TCRs' antigens remain unknown. Every bit of the isolated RNA underwent reverse transcription, so sequencing read expressed TCRB transcripts. Sequencing was performed with immunoSEQ multiplex PCR; in TCRdb, only in-frame clones are kept and a portion is missing. The sample has 640,000 or so clones; 11% to 15% are singletons. Sequences were obtained from naive CD4+ T cells from blood. These TCRs come from a man between 18 and 35 years old with type 1 diabetes.

This clone was seen only a few times. The CDR3 here is CASSRPGLANNEQFF. The CDR3 coding sequence is TGTGCCAGCAGTAGACCGGGACTAGCGAACAATGAGCAGTTCTTC. J is TRBJ2-1 and V is TRBV25-1, with 10 bases lining up with TRBD2. CDR1 and CDR2 (germline): MGHDK, SYGVNS. CDR3 length: 15 amino acids. V trimming: 5 bases; J trimming: 5 bases; junction bases outside the gene matches: 6.

In this sample, this clone turned up a few times. This rearrangement joins TRBV30 to TRBJ2-1; D ambiguous. V lost 2 bases and J 2 bases, leaving 10 bases between the germline ends. This CDR3 has 14 amino acids. Germline CDR1 is GTSNPN and CDR2 is SVGIG (reference sequence). CDR3 in amino acids: CAWSRRSTYNEQFF. The CDR3 DNA is TGTGCCTGGAGTCGCAGGTCTACCTACAATGAGCAGTTCTTC.

V is TRBV9 and J is TRBJ2-5; 12 nucleotides agree with TRBD2. Per the germline V gene, CDR1 is SGDLS and CDR2 is YYNGEE. V dropped 5 bases and J dropped 3; count of bases not matched to a gene: 5. The CDR3 extends over 15 amino acids. DNA of the CDR3: TGTGCCAGCAGTAAGGGACTAGCGGGTGAAGAGACCCAGTACTTC. Protein product: CASSKGLAGEETQYF. Complete variable domain (other parts from reference TRBV9 and TRBJ2-5): DSGVTQTPKHLITATGQRVTLRCSPRSGDLSVYWYQQSLDQGLQFLIQYYNGEERAKGNILERFSAQQFPDLHSELNLSSLELGDSALYFCASSKGLAGEETQYFGPGTRLLVL.

The rearrangement links TRBV5-4 to TRBJ2-1; D may be TRBD2 (6 bases). Germline CDR1 SGHNT, CDR2 YYREEE (reference sequence). Trimming took off 4 bases at V and 10 bases at J, with 21 bases between the two ends. This CDR3 is 15 amino acids long. CDR3 bases: TGTGCCAGCAGCCCGGGGACTCCCAATCTCTTAGAGCAGTTCTTC. Amino acids: CASSPGTPNLLEQFF.

The V gene is TRBV11-2, the J gene TRBJ2-3; D is unresolved. The germline gives CDR1 SGHAT, CDR2 FQNNGV. There are 15 residues in the CDR3. Trimming took off 2 bases at V and 4 bases at J, with 13 bases between the two ends. DNA for the CDR3: TGTGCCAGCAGCTTAACGGTTCTAGGGCCAGATACGCAGTATTTT. Encoded protein: CASSLTVLGPDTQYF.

The V call is TRBV7-9, the J call TRBJ1-1, with unresolved D. CDR1 is SEHNR and CDR2 is FQNEAQ in the germline V gene (reference sequence). Trimming stripped 3 bases from V and 4 bases from J, with 9 bases between. CDR3 length: 13 amino acids. CDR3 bases: TGTGCCAGCAGCTTCTGGGGTGGCACTGAAGCTTTCTTT. It codes for CASSFWGGTEAFF.

This clone was counted between two and nine times. The rearrangement uses TRBV28 and TRBJ1-4; D unresolved. The length of the CDR3 is 15 residues. The germline V gene has CDR1 MDHEN and CDR2 SYDVKM. V was cut by 6 bases and J by 10 bases, with 21 bases left in between. The CDR3 spells CASSTPFDSDGKLFF. The DNA for the CDR3 is TGTGCCAGCAGCACACCGTTCGACTCCGATGGAAAACTGTTTTTT.

The chain is built from TRBV30 and TRBJ1-2; no definite D call. The V gene lost 0 bases and the J gene lost 6 bases, with 5 bases spanning the gap. This CDR3 is built from 11 residues. Germline V gives CDR1 GTSNPN, CDR2 SVGIG (reference sequence). The CDR3 here is CAWSVQDGYTF. CDR3 DNA sequence: TGTGCCTGGAGTGTACAAGATGGCTACACCTTC.

This chain uses TRBV30 with TRBJ1-1; D not certain. The V and J ends lost 1 base and 3 bases respectively, with 9 bases between them. This CDR3 is built from 13 residues. Germline CDR1 reads GTSNPN; CDR2 reads SVGIG (reference sequence). CDR3: CAWSDTGDTEAFF. CDR3 sequence (DNA): TGTGCCTGGAGTGATACGGGAGACACTGAAGCTTTCTTT. Full variable domain (rest looked up from reference TRBV30 and TRBJ1-1): SQTIHQWPATLVQPVGSPLSLECTVEGTSNPNLYWYRQAAGRGLQLLFYSVGIGQISSEVPQNLSASRPQDRQFILSSKKLLLSDSGFYLCAWSDTGDTEAFFGQGTRLTVV.

The chain employs TRBV6-6 and TRBJ2-2; 7 bases are shared with TRBD1. CDR1 and CDR2 from the germline V gene are MNHNY and SVGAGI (reference sequence). Unmatched junction bases numbered 6, after V lost 2 bases and J lost 6 bases. CDR3 size: 15 residues. In nucleotides, the CDR3 is TGTGCCAGCAGTTACGAGAGACAGGGATCCGGGGAGCTGTTTTTT. It codes for CASSYERQGSGELFF.

The rearrangement joins TRBV28 to TRBJ2-5; 9 bases match TRBD1. This CDR3 spans 14 amino acids. Germline V gene sequence: CDR1 MDHEN, CDR2 SYDVKM. V trimming: 3 bases; J trimming: 1 base; junction bases outside the gene matches: 0. CDR3 in amino acids: CASSLGQGQETQYF. The CDR3, as DNA: TGTGCCAGCAGTTTGGGACAGGGCCAAGAGACCCAGTACTTC.

V is TRBV7-9 and J is TRBJ1-1; the D gene is possibly TRBD1 (6 bases). The germline CDR1 and CDR2 sequences are SEHNR and FQNEAQ (reference sequence). There are 13 residues in the CDR3. V was cut by 5 bases and J by 2 bases, with 9 bases left in between. The CDR3 reads CASSVGANTEAFF. In DNA, the CDR3 is TGTGCCAGCAGCGTGGGGGCCAACACTGAAGCTTTCTTT.

The table lists this clone with a few counts. The chain links TRBV2 to TRBJ2-7, with D perhaps TRBD2 (6 bases). Looked up from germline, CDR1 is SNHLY and CDR2 is FYNNEI. Trimming stripped 5 bases from V and 3 bases from J, with 11 bases between. CDR3 length equals 13 residues. The CDR3: CASSTQDYYEQYF. The CDR3 DNA reads TGTGCCAGCAGTACCCAGGACTACTACGAGCAGTACTTC.

The chain joins TRBV5-1 to TRBJ2-3; either TRBD1 or TRBD2 may supply D (5 bases each). Trimming cost V 5 bases and J 2 bases, with 12 bases left between them. Germline CDR1 is SGHRS and CDR2 is YFSETQ. The CDR3 covers 14 residues. Written as DNA, the CDR3 is TGCGCCAGCAGTTGGGACCACCTCACAGATACGCAGTATTTT. The encoded protein is CASSWDHLTDTQYF. The variable domain in full, with the rest retrieved from reference TRBV5-1 and TRBJ2-3, is KAGVTQTPRYLIKTRGQQVTLSCSPISGHRSVSWYQQTPGQGLQFLFEYFSETQRNKGNFPGRFSGRQFSNSRSEMNVSTLELGDSALYLCASSWDHLTDTQYFGPGTRLTVL.

This clone was found a few times. The chain couples TRBV29-1 to TRBJ2-7, with D hard to call. The V end was cut by 3 bases, the J end by 2 bases, with 5 bases between. Germline values: CDR1 SQVTM, CDR2 ANQGSEA. CDR3 length: 11 amino acids. CDR3 loop: CSVDKPYEQYF. CDR3 DNA sequence: TGCAGCGTTGACAAACCCTACGAGCAGTACTTC.

This clone appeared a few times. The germline gene is not matched at one end of the junction; a read error may be the cause. The rearrangement uses TRBV7-9 and TRBJ2-7; D is unclear. This CDR3 contains 11 residues. Germline values: CDR1 SEHNR, CDR2 FQNEAQ (reference sequence). Here the CDR3 reads CASSLMTTVDF. CDR3 DNA: TGTGCCAGCAGCTTAATGACCACCGTGGACTTC.

The V call is TRBV7-2, the J call TRBJ2-1, with TRBD2 matching over 8 bases. The CDR3 is 18 amino acids. Germline lookup yields CDR1 SGHTA and CDR2 FQGNSA. The ends lost 0 bases at V and 0 bases at J; junction bases unmatched: 7. The CDR3 nucleotides are TGTGCCAGCAGCTTAGCGGTAGTAGCGGGGAGCTCCTACAATGAGCAGTTCTTC. Its protein is CASSLAVVAGSSYNEQFF.

The sample holds a few counts of this clone. V is TRBV10-3 and J is TRBJ1-4, with D unclear. The CDR3 length is 15 residues. Germline V gene sequence: CDR1 ENHRY, CDR2 SYGVKD. V gave up 8 bases and J gave up 1 base, with 14 bases separating them. CDR3 nucleotide sequence: TGTGCCATCGGATCAGGCACCCTAACTAATGAAAAACTGTTTTTT. Its translation is CAIGSGTLTNEKLFF.

The table lists this clone with a few counts. The rearrangement uses TRBV7-2 and TRBJ2-5; 8 bases align to TRBD1. Trimming at V came to 5 bases and at J to 3 bases, leaving 5 bases not matched to a gene. Germline V gives CDR1 SGHTA, CDR2 FQGNSA. This CDR3 contains 14 residues. The CDR3 DNA sequence: TGTGCCAGCAGCCCAGGGGGCAGTAAAGAGACCCAGTACTTC. Its protein product is CASSPGGSKETQYF. Full variable domain (outside the CDR3, taken from reference TRBV7-2 and TRBJ2-5): GAGVSQSPSNKVTEKGKDVELRCDPISGHTALYWYRQSLGQGLEFLIYFQGNSAPDKSGLPSDRFSAERTGGSVSTLTIQRTQQEDSAVYLCASSPGGSKETQYFGPGTRLLVL.

Concerning this clone: Other nucleotide sequences in the sample specify the same CDR3. CDR3 amino acids: CASSLGGRQETQYF. CDR3 nucleotide sequence: TGTGCCAGCAGCTTAGGCGGAAGACAAGAGACCCAGTACTTC. This chain connects TRBV7-2 to TRBJ2-5, with D unclear. This CDR3 spans 14 amino acids. V lost 1 base and J lost 2, with 8 bases in between. Germline CDR1 and CDR2: SGHTA and FQGNSA.

This clone was counted a few times. The chain combines TRBV30 with TRBJ2-5; 9 bases fit TRBD1. CDR1 is GTSNPN, CDR2 SVGIG, per germline (reference sequence). V lost 0 bases to trimming and J lost 5 bases; unmatched junction nucleotides: 7. The CDR3 loop spans 15 amino acids. CDR3 sequence: CAWSVGTGYSETQYF. The DNA of the CDR3 is TGTGCCTGGAGTGTAGGGACAGGGTATTCGGAGACCCAGTACTTC.

CDR3 amino acids: CSVGTSGNTEAFF. The CDR3 region has the DNA TGCAGCGTCGGGACATCCGGGAACACTGAAGCTTTCTTT. The chain is built from TRBV29-1 and TRBJ1-1; a possible D gene is TRBD1 (6 bases). Germline values: CDR1 SQVTM, CDR2 ANQGSEA. V gave up 6 bases and J gave up 1 base, with 12 bases separating them. The length of the CDR3 is 13 residues. Full variable domain (remainder filled in from reference TRBV29-1 and TRBJ1-1): SAVISQKPSRDICQRGTSLTIQCQVDSQVTMMFWYRQQPGQSLTLIATANQGSEATYESGFVIDKFPISRPNLTFSTLTVSNMSPEDSSIYLCSVGTSGNTEAFFGQGTRLTVV.

The chain uses TRBV14 and TRBJ2-7, with D possibly being TRBD2 (6 bases). V lost 1 base and J lost 5, with 9 bases in between. Germline CDR1 is SGHDN and CDR2 is FVKESK. The CDR3 consists of 13 residues. CDR3 coding DNA: TGTGCCAGCAGCCAAGGTCGGGAGAACGAGCAGTACTTC. Translation gives CASSQGRENEQYF.

Here the CDR3 reads CASSRGQPYEQYF. The CDR3 DNA reads TGTGCCAGCAGTAGGGGACAGCCCTACGAGCAGTACTTC. The chain joins TRBV6-5 to TRBJ2-7; 7 nucleotides match TRBD1. Trimming removed 5 bases from V and 2 bases from J; junction bases left unmatched: 3. CDR3 length: 13 amino acids. CDR1 is MNHEY, CDR2 SVGAGI, per germline.

The rearrangement links TRBV20-1 to TRBJ1-5; D is possibly TRBD1 (5 bases). Trimming removed 5 bases at V and 6 bases at J, with 8 bases between. CDR1 is DFQATT and CDR2 is SNEGSKA in the germline V gene (reference sequence). This CDR3 has 11 amino acids. CDR3 residues: CSARGVQPQHF. The DNA of the CDR3 is TGCAGTGCTCGGGGGGTTCAGCCCCAGCATTTT.

This chain uses TRBV2 with TRBJ2-1; 14 bases match TRBD2. V gave up 5 bases and J gave up 4 bases; unmatched junction bases: 4. CDR1 is SNHLY, CDR2 FYNNEI, per germline. This CDR3 has 16 residues. The CDR3 DNA reads TGTGCCAGCAGTTGGACTAGCGGGGGGACATACAATGAGCAGTTCTTC. Its protein product is CASSWTSGGTYNEQFF.

This clone was detected a few times. This chain uses TRBV18 with TRBJ1-1; a possible D gene is TRBD1 (5 bases). CDR3 length: 15 amino acids. Germline values: CDR1 KGHSH, CDR2 LQKENI. Trimming removed 4 bases at V and 1 base at J, with 13 bases between. The CDR3 sequence is CASSLARDRNTEAFF. As DNA, the CDR3 is TGTGCCAGCTCACTAGCGAGAGACAGGAACACTGAAGCTTTCTTT.

This clone was seen a handful of times. This chain links TRBV7-6 with TRBJ1-5; unclear D gene. The V gene lost 4 bases and the J gene lost 2 bases, with 18 bases spanning the gap. The V gene's germline CDR1 is SGHVS and CDR2 FNYEAQ. The CDR3 contains 17 residues. The CDR3, as DNA: TGTGCCAGCAGCTCCTGGGTAGGCGGGAGGGGCAATCAGCCCCAGCATTTT. As protein: CASSSWVGGRGNQPQHF.

This clone was detected a few times. The CDR3 here is CASTALHLAKNIQYF. CDR3 DNA: TGTGCCAGCACTGCCCTCCACCTCGCCAAAAACATTCAGTACTTC. This chain connects TRBV7-8 to TRBJ2-4, with D unresolved. The germline V gene has CDR1 SGHVS and CDR2 FQNEAQ. Trimming shortened V by 7 bases and J by 1 base, and 14 bases separated the two germline ends. The CDR3 is 15 amino acids. Full variable domain (outside the CDR3, taken from reference TRBV7-8 and TRBJ2-4): GAGVSQSPRYKVAKRGQDVALRCDPISGHVSLFWYQQALGQGPEFLTYFQNEAQLDKSGLPSDRFFAERPEGSVSTLKIQRTQQEDSAVYLCASTALHLAKNIQYFGAGTRLSVL.